This T cell receptor beta chain was sequenced during a study of neurological immune-mediated disorders. Study outcomes and limitations: No sharing of CDR3 amino acid sequences was observed among expanded clones across subjects, suggesting private repertoires in all groups.

With 10-nucleotide random UMIs, 5'RACE was used to make the cDNA. TCRdb analysed the 5' RACE reads with MiXCR anew, one entry per CDR3 protein. Here the sample spans 80,000 or so distinct CDR3 sequences, roughly 9% being singletons. Germline V CDR1 and CDR2: MNHEY, SVGAGI. The ends lost 6 bases at V and 5 bases at J; junction bases unmatched: 9. CDR3 length equals 14 residues. This clonotype was observed a handful of times. Its target is not known. What was sequenced was PBMCs. The chain joins TRBV6-5 to TRBJ2-7, with 8 bases fitting TRBD2. The source of this sequence is a man in his fifties in good health. Here the CDR3 reads CASRRSGSGDEQYF. The CDR3 region has the DNA TGTGCCAGCAGAAGAAGCGGGAGTGGCGACGAGCAGTACTTC.